Listed below are T cell receptor beta chains from one sample, sequenced in a study of shared clonotypes between healthy human individuals. Sequencing used immunoSEQ multiplex PCR; TCRdb keeps in-frame clones, though not all of them. The repertoire holds about 560,000 clones, with around three quarters as singletons. The sequenced material came from PBMCs. Receptors originate from a woman in her thirties or forties in good health. Some clones in this sample may be carry-over from other donors' samples. Both conserved end residues are part of each CDR3. The D gene is left open where the match is weak. Clone size is given for some rows only: seen once, a few or many times, or a class if the clone is expanded.

>TRBV2|TRBJ2-7|.|TRBD1
TGTGCCAGCAGCGCCAGGGGACAGGGGAGCTCCTACGAGCAGTACTTC
CASSARGQGSSYEQYF
>TRBV16|TRBJ1-2|.|.
TGTGCCAGCAGCCAGGCCGGGGGCTTTTTTGATGGCTACACCTTC
CASSQAGGFFDGYTF
>TRBV10-3|TRBJ1-3|.|.
TGTGCCACGGGGGGGGGTTCTGGAAACACCATATATTTT
CATGGGSGNTIYF
>TRBV28|TRBJ1-4|.|TRBD1
TGTGCCAGCAAACAGGGGGGTAATGAAAAACTGTTTTTT
CASKQGGNEKLFF
>TRBV28|TRBJ2-7|.|.
TGTGCCAGCAGGCTAGCTCAGGCCTACGAGCGGTACTTC
CASRLAQAYERYF
>TRBV9|TRBJ1-1|.|TRBD1
TGTGCCAGCAGCGCTCTTGACAGGGGGAGCACTGAAGCTTTCTTT
CASSALDRGSTEAFF
>TRBV6-7|TRBJ2-2|.|.
TGTGCCGGACCTCAACTGGGCCCGGACACCGGGGAGCTGTTTTTT
CAGPQLGPDTGELFF
>TRBV5-1|TRBJ2-7|.|TRBD2
TGCGCCAGCCGCGTCGGGTCGGTGGCTAGCGGAAAATCCTACGAGCAGTACTTC
CASRVGSVASGKSYEQYF
>TRBV7-2|TRBJ1-1|.|.
TGTGCCAGCAGCTTATCGGGGGGGTTGGCTGAAGCTTTCTTT
CASSLSGGLAEAFF
>TRBV6-1|TRBJ2-2|once|.
TGTGCCAGCGGAGCGGGCGGGGAGCTGTTTTTT
CASGAGGELFF
>TRBV29-1|TRBJ2-6|.|TRBD2
TGCAGCGTCGGGTGGGGGAGGGGTGCTGGGGCCAACGTCCTGACTTTC
CSVGWGRGAGANVLTF
>TRBV2|TRBJ2-1|many|TRBD1
TGTGCCAGCAGTCCAGACAGGGGGTACTACAATGAGCAGTTCTTC
CASSPDRGYYNEQFF
>TRBV29-1|TRBJ2-1|few|.
TGCAGCGTTGGGAATATCGCAGGGGACAATGAGCAGTTCTTC
CSVGNIAGDNEQFF
>TRBV28|TRBJ1-6|.|TRBD1
TGTGCCAGCAGTTCGGGACAGGGTTATAATTCACCCCTCCACTTT
CASSSGQGYNSPLHF
>TRBV2|TRBJ2-1|once|.
TGTGCCAGCAGTGTTTTGGAGGGCCTGGGCAATGAGCAGTTCTTC
CASSVLEGLGNEQFF
>TRBV7-9|TRBJ2-2|.|TRBD2
TGTGCCAGCACCCTCGGGCGGGAGGCATTGTACACCGGGGAGCTGTTTTTT
CASTLGREALYTGELFF
>TRBV19|TRBJ1-2|.|.
TGTGCCAGTAGTATGGGGGCTAACTATGGCTACACCTTC
CASSMGANYGYTF
>TRBV28|TRBJ1-2|.|TRBD1
TGTGCCAGCAGGCTACAGGGGTCTAACTATGGCTACACCTTC
CASRLQGSNYGYTF
>TRBV12-5|TRBJ2-7|few|.
TGTGCTAGTTGTAGGGACCTCGGCTACGAGCAGTACTTC
CASCRDLGYEQYF
>TRBV28|TRBJ2-5|.|TRBD1
TGTGCCAGCACTGTAGGACAGGGAGTAGGGACCCAGTACTTC
CASTVGQGVGTQYF
>TRBV28|TRBJ1-2|.|.
TGTGCCAGCAGTTTGACAACGGGCGGTGGCTACACCTTC
CASSLTTGGGYTF
>TRBV29-1|TRBJ2-1|.|TRBD2
TGCAGCGTCGCAACTAGCGGGAATGAGCAGTTCTTC
CSVATSGNEQFF
>TRBV5-4|TRBJ2-5|.|.
TGTGCCAGCAGCTTGGAGGGACTTGGTGGGGAGACCCAGTACTTC
CASSLEGLGGETQYF
>TRBV4-1|TRBJ2-7|.|TRBD2
TGCGCCAGCAGCCAAGACCCCGGGGGCGGGAGGCCAACCTACGAGCAGTACTTC
CASSQDPGGGRPTYEQYF
>TRBV6-1|TRBJ2-3|.|.
TGTGCCAGCAGTGAAGTCGGGGAGGAGGATACGCAGTATTTT
CASSEVGEEDTQYF
>TRBV4-2|TRBJ1-2|once|TRBD1
TGTGCCAGCAGCCGTGGGACAGGGACCGGCTACACCTTC
CASSRGTGTGYTF
>TRBV30|TRBJ2-1|.|.
TGTGCCTGGAGATTCAGGGGATCCAATGAGCAGTTCTTC
CAWRFRGSNEQFF